This record covers a single TCR beta chain. Assay: immunoSEQ multiplex PCR; the TCRdb copy retains only in-frame clones and omits some. The sample yields just over 650,000 clones, around 89% seen once. This entry comes from a study of blood T cell repertoires in COVID-19. This CDR3 is built from 14 residues. V was clipped by 5 bases and J by 0 bases, with 8 bases between them. Looked up from germline, CDR1 is MNHEY and CDR2 is SMNVEV (reference sequence). The receptor comes from a young woman with acute or convalescent COVID-19. Sequencing was carried out using peripheral blood. The chain recombines TRBV27 with TRBJ1-5; D is undetermined. The CDR3 DNA follows: TGTGCCAGCAGTCCCCCCGGTAGCAATCAGCCCCAGCATTTT. This sequence encodes CASSPPGSNQPQHF.